This is a list of T cell receptor beta chains from one sample in a study of shared clonotypes between healthy human individuals. Assay: immunoSEQ multiplex PCR; the TCRdb copy retains only in-frame clones and omits some. The table lists 2 million to 2.5 million clones, approximately 95% of them singletons. The sequencing input was naive CD4+ T cells from PBMCs. Receptor source: a man between 18 and 35 years old in good health. Some clones in this sample may be carry-over from other donors' samples. Both conserved end residues are part of each CDR3. D genes are given only for firm matches. A clone size is listed for some rows: how often the clone was seen (once, few, many), or a class if it is expanded.

TRBD2	TRBV9	TRBJ2-3	.	CASSESAGEGDTQYF	TGTGCCAGCAGCGAATCAGCGGGAGAAGGCGATACGCAGTATTTT
.	TRBV6-5	TRBJ2-1	.	CASNRDPGGEQFF	TGTGCCAGCAACCGGGACCCCGGAGGTGAGCAGTTCTTC
TRBD1	TRBV2	TRBJ2-1	.	CASSDARQGYNEQFF	TGTGCCAGCAGTGACGCGAGACAGGGTTACAATGAGCAGTTCTTC
.	TRBV5-1	TRBJ2-5	once	CASSLVLQVGQETQYF	TGCGCCAGCAGCTTGGTCTTACAGGTGGGGCAAGAGACCCAGTACTTC
TRBD1	TRBV27	TRBJ2-7	.	CASRRDRGPLYEQYF	TGTGCCAGCAGGAGAGACAGGGGGCCTCTCTACGAGCAGTACTTC
TRBD2	TRBV5-1	TRBJ2-1	.	CASSLVAGVDEQFF	TGCGCCAGCAGCTTGGTAGCGGGAGTTGATGAGCAGTTCTTC
TRBD1	TRBV19	TRBJ2-5	.	CASSIKGAGQETQYF	TGTGCCAGTAGTATAAAGGGGGCAGGCCAAGAGACCCAGTACTTC
TRBD1	TRBV6-5	TRBJ1-1	.	CASSRTGMNTEAFF	TGTGCCAGCAGCAGGACAGGGATGAACACTGAAGCTTTCTTT
.	TRBV2	TRBJ2-4	.	CASTRLAKNIQYF	TGTGCCAGCACCAGGCTAGCCAAAAACATTCAGTACTTC
TRBD2	TRBV11-2	TRBJ2-7	.	CASSLVFSASGPAYEQYF	TGTGCCAGCAGCTTAGTTTTTTCCGCTAGCGGGCCCGCCTACGAGCAGTACTTC
.	TRBV20-1	TRBJ1-1	few	CSATYEAFF	TGCAGTGCCACGTATGAAGCTTTCTTT
.	TRBV6-5	TRBJ2-3	.	CASSYQTTAVSDTQYF	TGTGCCAGCAGTTATCAGACTACCGCCGTGTCAGATACGCAGTATTTT
.	TRBV5-1	TRBJ1-1	.	CASSLVAGSEAFF	TGCGCCAGCAGCTTGGTGGCAGGATCTGAAGCTTTCTTT
.	TRBV18	TRBJ2-3	.	CASSPEGLADTQYF	TGTGCCAGCTCCCCCGAAGGGCTCGCAGATACGCAGTATTTT
.	TRBV27	TRBJ2-7	.	CASSLRSTRRIHEQYF	TGTGCCAGCAGCCTCAGATCGACTAGAAGGATCCACGAGCAGTACTTC
.	TRBV29-1	TRBJ2-6	.	CSAITSGANVLTF	TGCAGCGCGATTACCTCTGGGGCCAACGTCCTGACTTTC
TRBD2	TRBV9	TRBJ2-1	.	CASSISGRDYNEQFF	TGTGCCAGCAGCATTAGCGGGAGGGACTACAATGAGCAGTTCTTC
.	TRBV7-8	TRBJ1-1	once	CASSLSGGLVFLHTEAFF	TGTGCCAGCAGCTTATCCGGGGGGTTAGTCTTTCTCCACACTGAAGCTTTCTTT
TRBD1	TRBV27	TRBJ2-7	once	CASSLSTGGSYEQYF	TGTGCCAGCAGTTTGTCGACAGGGGGTTCCTACGAGCAGTACTTC
.	TRBV5-8	TRBJ2-7	.	CASSLAGPHEQYF	TGTGCCAGCAGCTTGGCAGGTCCCCACGAGCAGTACTTC